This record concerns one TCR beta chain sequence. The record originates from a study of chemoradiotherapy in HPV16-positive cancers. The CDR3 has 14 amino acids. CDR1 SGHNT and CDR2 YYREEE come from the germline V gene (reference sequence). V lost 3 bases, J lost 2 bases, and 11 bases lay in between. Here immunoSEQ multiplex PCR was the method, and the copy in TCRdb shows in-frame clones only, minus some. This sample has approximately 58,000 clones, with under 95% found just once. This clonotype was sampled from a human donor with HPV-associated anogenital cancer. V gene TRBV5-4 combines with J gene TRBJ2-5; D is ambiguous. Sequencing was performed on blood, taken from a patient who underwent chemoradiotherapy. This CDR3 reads CASSSPHLQETQYF. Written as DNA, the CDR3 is TGTGCCAGCAGCTCACCACACCTGCAAGAGACCCAGTACTTC.